The rows below give T cell receptor beta chains drawn from one sample of a study of CD8+CD57+ T cells in acquired aplastic anemia. Each CDR3 protein is one row after TCRdb ran MiXCR on the reads. The repertoire consists of 130,000 or so distinct CDR3 sequences, with around two fifths occurring once and the leading ten covering 8.4%. The sample comprised sorted CD4+, CD8+, or CD8+CD57+ T cells (not recorded which) from PBMCs. Receptors were obtained from a human donor in good health, serving as a control. The CDR3 runs from the conserved cysteine through the conserved F or W. Each record gives: D gene, V gene, J gene, CDR3 protein. D genes are given only for firm matches.

>-|TRBV5-1|TRBJ1-2
CASSLAPEAMTF
>-|TRBV7-9|TRBJ1-2
CASSTRDGYGYTF
>-|TRBV30|TRBJ1-1
CAWSLGRNTEAFF
>-|TRBV10-1|TRBJ1-2
CASSVGQNHYGYTF
>TRBD1|TRBV20-1|TRBJ1-3
CSARYRGPGNTIYF
>-|TRBV2|TRBJ1-6
CASSERGASLSPLHF
>-|TRBV6-1|TRBJ1-6
CASSLEGSSLHF
>TRBD2|TRBV11-1|TRBJ2-3
CASSLGTSGGASNTQYF
>-|TRBV5-1|TRBJ1-1
CASSLDTIGWTVYTEAFF
>-|TRBV20-1|TRBJ2-7
CSASPMVGSVREQYF
>TRBD1|TRBV10-2|TRBJ1-1
CASSESGQGRAFF
>TRBD1|TRBV12-3/TRBV12-4|TRBJ1-2
CASSRPGQRTYGYTF
>-|TRBV19|TRBJ2-7
CASSIVDSEQYF
>-|TRBV3-1|TRBJ2-5
CASSPGRGLSGQETQYF
>-|TRBV12-3/TRBV12-4|TRBJ1-1
CASSTGTKAFF
>-|TRBV18|TRBJ1-2
CASSPGQSYGYTF
>TRBD2|TRBV19|TRBJ2-1
CASSFAAGGSNEQFF
>-|TRBV20-1|TRBJ2-3
CSASDSTQYF
>-|TRBV24-1|TRBJ1-3
CATREGSGNTIYF
>-|TRBV5-1|TRBJ2-6
CASSPLGSHRANVPTF
>-|TRBV10-3|TRBJ1-2
CAISESGGGGYTF
>-|TRBV7-3|TRBJ1-6
CASNLKSNSPLHF
>-|TRBV25-1|TRBJ1-1
CASSESPYLQGMNTEAFF